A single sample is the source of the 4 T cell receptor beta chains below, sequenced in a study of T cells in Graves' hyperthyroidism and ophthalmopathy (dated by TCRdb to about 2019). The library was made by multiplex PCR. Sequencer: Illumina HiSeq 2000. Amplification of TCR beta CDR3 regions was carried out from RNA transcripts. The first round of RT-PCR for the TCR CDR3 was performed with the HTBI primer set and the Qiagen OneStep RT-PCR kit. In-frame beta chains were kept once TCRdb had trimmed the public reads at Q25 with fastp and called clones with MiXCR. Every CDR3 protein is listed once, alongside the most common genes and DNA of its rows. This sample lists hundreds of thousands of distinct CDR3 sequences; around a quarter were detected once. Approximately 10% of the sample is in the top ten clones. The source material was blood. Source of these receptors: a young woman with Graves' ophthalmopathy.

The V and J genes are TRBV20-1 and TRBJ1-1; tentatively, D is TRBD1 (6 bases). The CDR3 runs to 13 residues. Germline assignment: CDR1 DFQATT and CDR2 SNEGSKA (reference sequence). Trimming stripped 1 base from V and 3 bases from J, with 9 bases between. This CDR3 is CSARGDTDTEAFF. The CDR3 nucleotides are TGCAGTGCTAGAGGGGACACCGACACTGAAGCTTTCTTT.

The CDR3, as DNA: TGTGCCAGCAACCTCCAGTTGGATCAGCCCCAGCATTTT. The encoded protein is CASNLQLDQPQHF. The V gene is TRBV2, the J gene TRBJ1-5; D not resolved. This CDR3 comprises 13 residues. Per the germline V gene, CDR1 is SNHLY and CDR2 is FYNNEI. The V end lost 7 bases, the J end lost 5 bases, and 12 bases lay between the germline ends.

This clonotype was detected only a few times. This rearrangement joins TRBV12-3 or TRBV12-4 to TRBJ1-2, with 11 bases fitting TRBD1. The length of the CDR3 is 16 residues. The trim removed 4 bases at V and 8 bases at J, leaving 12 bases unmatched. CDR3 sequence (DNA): TGTGCCAGCAGTTCCTCCCACCGGGACAGGGGGAGAGGCTACACCTTC. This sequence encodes CASSSSHRDRGRGYTF.

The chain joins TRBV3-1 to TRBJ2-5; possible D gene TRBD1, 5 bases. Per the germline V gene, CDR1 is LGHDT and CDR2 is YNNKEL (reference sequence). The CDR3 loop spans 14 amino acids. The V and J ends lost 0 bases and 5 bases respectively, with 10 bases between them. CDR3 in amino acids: CASSQEGAVETQYF. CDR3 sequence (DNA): TGTGCCAGCAGCCAAGAAGGGGCGGTGGAGACCCAGTACTTC.